The 9 T cell receptor beta chains presented below share a single source sample, sequenced in a study of T cell responses to AZD1222 COVID-19 vaccine. The protocol was immunoSEQ multiplex PCR, while the TCRdb copy is restricted to in-frame clones and leaves out a portion. The repertoire holds some 86,000 clones, around nine tenths seen once, with 5.4% in the top ten. Sequencing used peripheral blood, obtained 28 days after the second AZD1222 dose. The source of these receptors is an adult who received the AZD1222 COVID-19 vaccine.

This chain uses TRBV9 with TRBJ2-7, with 7 bases aligning to TRBD2. Germline trimming cut 4 bases from V and 4 bases from J; bases unmatched to any gene: 5. The CDR3 is made up of 13 amino acids. CDR1 is SGDLS, CDR2 YYNGEE, per germline. The CDR3 reads CASSPRGVYEQYF. Written as DNA, the CDR3 is TGTGCCAGCAGCCCCCGGGGGGTGTACGAGCAGTACTTC.

The V call is TRBV5-6, the J call TRBJ2-5; TRBD2 matches 9 bases. Germline V gives CDR1 SGHDT, CDR2 YYEEEE. The V segment lost 0 bases and the J segment 2 bases; nucleotides outside the gene matches: 2. CDR3 length: 15 amino acids. The CDR3 bases are TGTGCCAGCAGCTTGGGGCTAGCGGGACAAGAGACCCAGTACTTC. Protein: CASSLGLAGQETQYF.

The chain couples TRBV20-1 to TRBJ2-3; D may be TRBD1 or TRBD2 (6 bases each). The V and J ends lost 3 bases and 11 bases respectively, with 12 bases between them. The germline V gene encodes CDR1 DFQATT and CDR2 SNEGSKA (reference sequence). The CDR3 spans 11 residues. The CDR3 protein is CSARGGAGQYF. The DNA for the CDR3 is TGCAGTGCTAGGGGGGGCGCTGGGCAGTATTTT.

The chain links TRBV6-5 to TRBJ1-4, with D tentatively TRBD1 (5 bases). Trimming pared 5 bases from V and 9 bases from J, leaving 16 bases between. The CDR3 contains 14 residues. CDR1 MNHEY and CDR2 SVGAGI come from the germline V gene. The CDR3 DNA sequence: TGTGCCAGCAGTCCCCCGGGGGTCGCAAAAAAACTGTTTTTT. This encodes CASSPPGVAKKLFF.

J is TRBJ1-2 and V is TRBV19, with D possibly being TRBD1 (5 bases). Germline-derived CDR1 and CDR2 are LNHDA and SQIVND (reference sequence). V was trimmed by 6 bases and J by 5 bases, leaving 16 bases between them. The CDR3 has 14 amino acids. Here the CDR3 DNA reads TGTGCCAGTAGCCCCTTGACAGAGCCTTATGGCTACACCTTC. Its translation: CASSPLTEPYGYTF.

As DNA, the CDR3 is TGTGCCAGCAGCGCGCCGGGACTATATTCACCCCTCCACTTT. Amino acids: CASSAPGLYSPLHF. This chain links TRBV7-6 with TRBJ1-6; a possible D gene is TRBD1 (5 bases). CDR1 is SGHVS and CDR2 is FNYEAQ in the germline V gene. V gave up 5 bases and J gave up 8 bases, with 13 bases separating them. This CDR3 has 14 amino acids.

The chain employs TRBV6-5 and TRBJ1-2; the match to TRBD1 covers 7 bases. The CDR3 length is 15 residues. The germline CDR1 and CDR2 sequences are MNHEY and SVGAGI. V lost 0 bases and J lost 8; bases outside the gene matches: 9. DNA of the CDR3: TGTGCCAGCAGTTACTCAAAGAAGGGGGCGGAGGGCTACACCTTC. It translates to CASSYSKKGAEGYTF.

This chain connects TRBV19 to TRBJ2-5, with 7 bases that match TRBD1. CDR1 LNHDA and CDR2 SQIVND come from the germline V gene (reference sequence). The CDR3 extends over 15 amino acids. The trim removed 2 bases at V and 7 bases at J, leaving 10 bases unmatched. The CDR3 sequence is CASSISRQGVGTQYF. In DNA, the CDR3 is TGTGCCAGTAGTATAAGTCGGCAGGGGGTAGGGACCCAGTACTTC.

This sequence joins TRBV25-1 and TRBJ1-2; tentative D call: TRBD1 (6 bases). The CDR3 sequence is 16 residues long. Germline-derived CDR1 and CDR2 are MGHDK and SYGVNS. V was trimmed by 2 bases and J by 3 bases, leaving 16 bases between them. The CDR3 loop reads CASSEIRDTLYYGYTF. CDR3 sequence (DNA): TGTGCCAGCAGTGAAATCCGGGACACCCTCTACTATGGCTACACCTTC.